Following are 29 T cell receptor beta chains from one sample sequenced in a study of T cell responses to AZD1222 COVID-19 vaccine. Generated by immunoSEQ multiplex PCR, the TCRdb table keeps only in-frame clones and is missing some. In the table there are about 130,000 clones, 80% to 90% of which are singletons. The specimen comprised peripheral blood, sampled on day 0 of AZD1222 vaccination. These receptors originate from an adult in good health.

The J gene is TRBJ2-1, the V gene TRBV5-1; 11 bases are a match to TRBD2. Looked up from germline, CDR1 is SGHRS and CDR2 is YFSETQ. The CDR3 covers 13 residues. The V segment lost 5 bases and the J segment 11 bases; nucleotides outside the gene matches: 6. For the CDR3, the DNA is TGCGCCAGCAGGGGTGGGACTAGCGGAAAGCAGTTCTTC. Translated: CASRGGTSGKQFF.

The chain uses TRBV9 and TRBJ1-2; 7 bases are a match to TRBD1. Unmatched junction bases numbered 2, after V lost 4 bases and J lost 2 bases. The CDR3 totals 13 residues. Germline values: CDR1 SGDLS, CDR2 YYNGEE. As DNA, the CDR3 is TGTGCCAGCAGCCCGGGACAGAACTATGGCTACACCTTC. Amino acid sequence: CASSPGQNYGYTF.

J is TRBJ1-2 and V is TRBV19, with D perhaps TRBD1 (6 bases). Germline values: CDR1 LNHDA, CDR2 SQIVND (reference sequence). The CDR3 runs 15 residues. Between the trimmed V and J ends, which lost 4 bases and 4 bases, there was a span of 16 bases. The CDR3 spells CASSTRDISSYGYTF. The CDR3 region has the DNA TGTGCCAGTAGTACCCGGGACATTTCGTCCTATGGCTACACCTTC.

The genes are TRBV2 and TRBJ1-4; 9 bases are a match to TRBD1. V lost 5 bases and J lost 5; bases outside the gene matches: 6. CDR3 length equals 15 residues. CDR1 SNHLY and CDR2 FYNNEI come from the germline V gene. The CDR3 spells CASSYLGTGNEKLFF. CDR3 DNA: TGTGCCAGCAGTTACCTCGGGACAGGGAATGAAAAACTGTTTTTT.

The genes are TRBV10-3 and TRBJ2-1, with 10 positions matching TRBD2. Germline CDR1 reads ENHRY; CDR2 reads SYGVKD. The trim removed 7 bases at V and 6 bases at J, leaving 3 bases unmatched. The CDR3 extends over 13 amino acids. The CDR3 DNA reads as TGTGCCATCAAGAGCGGGGGGGCCAATGAGCAGTTCTTC. Amino acids: CAIKSGGANEQFF.

The rearrangement uses TRBV11-2 and TRBJ1-1; 8 bases agree with TRBD1. The trim removed 4 bases at V and 5 bases at J, leaving 3 bases unmatched. The CDR3 runs to 13 residues. Germline CDR1 reads SGHAT; CDR2 reads FQNNGV. This CDR3 is CASSSTGETEAFF. The CDR3 coding sequence is TGTGCCAGCAGCTCGACAGGGGAGACTGAAGCTTTCTTT.

The chain uses TRBV6-5 and TRBJ1-4; 9 bases fit TRBD1. J lost 5 bases, V lost 5 bases, and 6 bases had no gene match. The CDR3 runs 15 residues. The germline V gene has CDR1 MNHEY and CDR2 SVGAGI. CDR3 sequence reads: CASSSGGTGNEKLFF. DNA of the CDR3: TGTGCCAGCAGTAGCGGGGGGACAGGGAATGAAAAACTGTTTTTT.

The chain carries TRBV28 and TRBJ1-2; 7 bases fit TRBD1. Germline V gene sequence: CDR1 MDHEN, CDR2 SYDVKM. This CDR3 comprises 14 residues. J lost 0 bases, V lost 6 bases, and 4 bases had no gene match. CDR3 nucleotides: TGTGCCAGCAGCCCCCAGGGGGCTAACTATGGCTACACCTTC. Its protein is CASSPQGANYGYTF.

The chain couples TRBV2 to TRBJ1-5; no firm D call. The CDR3 loop spans 13 amino acids. Germline V gene sequence: CDR1 SNHLY, CDR2 FYNNEI. V was shortened by 3 bases and J by 4 bases, with 7 bases between the two germline ends. The CDR3 nucleotides read TGTGCCAGCAGTGAGGAGGATAATCAGCCCCAGCATTTT. As protein: CASSEEDNQPQHF.

The sample holds a few counts of this clone. This rearrangement joins TRBV30 to TRBJ2-1, with D perhaps matching TRBD2 (6 bases). The V gene lost 2 bases and the J gene lost 11 bases, with 13 bases spanning the gap. In germline, CDR1 is GTSNPN, CDR2 SVGIG (reference sequence). This CDR3 contains 12 residues. The CDR3 loop reads CAWSPPGGQQFF. The CDR3 nucleotides are TGTGCCTGGAGTCCTCCCGGGGGTCAGCAGTTCTTC.

Worth noting for this clone: A junction boundary mismatches the germline segment, possibly from a read error. The chain uses TRBV27 and TRBJ2-1, with 10 nucleotides matching TRBD2. Per the germline V gene, CDR1 is MNHEY and CDR2 is SMNVEV (reference sequence). The CDR3 loop spans 14 amino acids. The CDR3 spells CLSQREGFYNEQFF. The CDR3 DNA reads TGCCTAAGTCAGCGGGAGGGTTTCTACAATGAGCAGTTCTTC.

The genes are TRBV7-6 and TRBJ2-3; 10 nucleotides agree with TRBD2. The length of the CDR3 is 19 residues. V gave up 6 bases and J gave up 0 bases; unmatched junction bases: 15. Germline V gives CDR1 SGHVS, CDR2 FNYEAQ. The CDR3 loop reads CASRRGSGGPEGSTDTQYF. As DNA, the CDR3 is TGTGCCAGCAGGCGGGGTAGCGGGGGGCCTGAGGGTAGCACAGATACGCAGTATTTT.

The gene calls are TRBV7-6 and TRBJ1-4; D ambiguous. The CDR3 is made up of 11 amino acids. Germline CDR1 reads SGHVS; CDR2 reads FNYEAQ. V was clipped by 5 bases and J by 13 bases, with 11 bases between them. CDR3 nucleotides: TGTGCCAGCAGCGGTCGGTGGGGACTGTTTTTT. Translation: CASSGRWGLFF.

The table lists this clone with a count of one. This sequence joins TRBV9 and TRBJ2-2, with D tentatively TRBD1 (5 bases). From germline, CDR1 is SGDLS and CDR2 YYNGEE. This CDR3 region has 15 residues. V was trimmed by 3 bases and J by 6 bases, leaving 15 bases between them. The CDR3 protein is CASSAQTPGSGELFF. The CDR3 DNA sequence: TGTGCCAGCAGCGCCCAAACTCCAGGGTCCGGGGAGCTGTTTTTT. The full variable domain, its missing parts supplied by reference TRBV9 and TRBJ2-2, is DSGVTQTPKHLITATGQRVTLRCSPRSGDLSVYWYQQSLDQGLQFLIQYYNGEERAKGNILERFSAQQFPDLHSELNLSSLELGDSALYFCASSAQTPGSGELFFGEGSRLTVL.

This clone turned up a few times. The rearrangement joins TRBV19 to TRBJ2-7; 9 bases line up with TRBD1. CDR1 is LNHDA, CDR2 SQIVND, per germline (reference sequence). Trimming cost V 6 bases and J 5 bases; bases outside gene matches: 8. This CDR3 contains 14 residues. DNA for the CDR3: TGTGCCAGTAGGTCCGGGACAGGGCTTGACGAGCAGTACTTC. Protein: CASRSGTGLDEQYF.

This chain connects TRBV9 to TRBJ1-2, with a tentative D call TRBD1 (5 bases). The germline CDR1 and CDR2 sequences are SGDLS and YYNGEE. V lost 2 bases, J lost 0 bases, and 11 bases lay in between. The CDR3 has 15 amino acids. CDR3 DNA: TGTGCCAGCAGCGTGAGGGACGTGTCTAACTATGGCTACACCTTC. It yields the protein CASSVRDVSNYGYTF.

The rearrangement joins TRBV28 to TRBJ2-1; the match to TRBD1 covers 10 bases. Germline V lookup: CDR1 MDHEN, CDR2 SYDVKM. The CDR3 is 17 amino acids. Losses at the gene ends were 2 bases for V and 6 bases for J; bases not matched to a gene: 10. CDR3 in DNA: TGTGCCAGCAGTTTAGCAACCGGGACAGGGGATTTCAATGAGCAGTTCTTC. It codes for CASSLATGTGDFNEQFF. The full variable domain, in which reference TRBV28 and TRBJ2-1 provide the parts outside the CDR3, is DVKVTQSSRYLVKRTGEKVFLECVQDMDHENMFWYRQDPGLGLRLIYFSYDVKMKEKGDIPEGYSVSREKKERFSLILESASTNQTSMYLCASSLATGTGDFNEQFFGPGTRLTVL.

The chain uses TRBV2 and TRBJ1-1; the D gene is possibly TRBD1 (6 bases). This CDR3 is built from 14 residues. Germline V CDR1 and CDR2: SNHLY, FYNNEI. The germline V and J ends were trimmed by 8 bases and 8 bases, with 21 bases remaining between them. The CDR3 spells CASVVGGGSWEAFF. The CDR3, as DNA: TGTGCCAGCGTTGTCGGCGGGGGCTCATGGGAAGCTTTCTTT.

This clone was seen a handful of times. The chain uses TRBV5-6 and TRBJ2-1, with TRBD2 matching 10 bases. The trim removed 0 bases at V and 7 bases at J, leaving 7 bases unmatched. The CDR3 is 16 residues long. CDR1 and CDR2 from the germline V gene are SGHDT and YYEEEE. The CDR3 loop is CASSLGSGRAVNEQFF. Written as DNA, the CDR3 is TGTGCCAGCAGCTTGGGGAGCGGGAGGGCCGTGAATGAGCAGTTCTTC.

V and J are TRBV19 and TRBJ2-5, with a tentative D call TRBD2 (6 bases). Germline-derived CDR1 and CDR2 are LNHDA and SQIVND (reference sequence). Trimming shortened V by 3 bases and J by 0 bases, and 11 bases separated the two germline ends. CDR3 length: 15 amino acids. The CDR3 loop reads CASSITAGHQETQYF. The CDR3 DNA sequence: TGTGCCAGTAGTATTACGGCGGGACACCAAGAGACCCAGTACTTC.

This clone showed up just once. V gene TRBV5-1 combines with J gene TRBJ1-4, with no clear D. CDR1 is SGHRS and CDR2 is YFSETQ in the germline V gene. The CDR3 spans 16 residues. Trimming removed 5 bases from V and 2 bases from J, with 16 bases in between. CDR3 nucleotide sequence: TGCGCCAGCAGTTCCGGCGGCCTGGCGACTAATGAAAAACTGTTTTTT. Its translation is CASSSGGLATNEKLFF.

This clone was seen just once. The chain has TRBV4-1 and TRBJ2-7, with unresolved D. V dropped 1 base and J dropped 2 bases, with 12 bases sitting between them. The CDR3 length is 15 residues. CDR1 is MGHRA and CDR2 is YSYEKL in the germline V gene. The CDR3: CASSQGLAPTYEQYF. CDR3 DNA: TGCGCCAGCAGCCAAGGACTCGCCCCCACCTACGAGCAGTACTTC.

The V gene is TRBV3-1 (or the pseudogene TRBV3-2), the J gene TRBJ1-5; D call uncertain. The length of the CDR3 is 15 residues. Germline lookup yields CDR1 LGHDT and CDR2 YNNKEL (reference sequence). Trimming removed 0 bases at V and 6 bases at J, with 12 bases between. CDR3 sequence (DNA): TGTGCCAGCAGCCAAGATACAACTAGCGGTCAGCCCCAGCATTTT. As protein: CASSQDTTSGQPQHF.

V and J are TRBV7-9 and TRBJ1-2; D unclear. The CDR3 spans 14 residues. V was trimmed by 1 base and J by 3 bases, leaving 9 bases between them. From germline, CDR1 is SEHNR and CDR2 FQNEAQ (reference sequence). Here the CDR3 reads CASSLVATDYGYTF. CDR3 DNA: TGTGCCAGCAGCTTAGTGGCAACAGACTATGGCTACACCTTC.

The genes are TRBV19 and TRBJ1-5, with unresolved D. Per germline, CDR1 LNHDA and CDR2 SQIVND (reference sequence). CDR3 length equals 13 residues. The V end lost 5 bases, the J end lost 0 bases, and 5 bases lay between the germline ends. The CDR3 DNA follows: TGTGCCAGTAGTTGGGATAGCAATCAGCCCCAGCATTTT. Protein: CASSWDSNQPQHF.

As to this clone: This sample includes further DNA sequences coding for the same CDR3. The J gene is TRBJ1-5, the V gene TRBV10-1; TRBD1 aligns across 12 bases. CDR1 is WNHNN, CDR2 SYGVQD, per germline (reference sequence). V lost 4 bases to trimming and J lost 6 bases; unmatched junction nucleotides: 4. This CDR3 contains 15 residues. The CDR3 protein is CASSAGQGAGQPQHF. CDR3 in DNA: TGCGCCAGCAGTGCGGGACAGGGGGCCGGTCAGCCCCAGCATTTT.

The chain combines TRBV28 with TRBJ2-1; 11 bases are a match to TRBD2. The length of the CDR3 is 14 residues. The junction had 3 bases not matched to a gene; V was cut back by 7 bases and J by 4 bases. Germline V gene lookup returns CDR1 MDHEN and CDR2 SYDVKM. CDR3 sequence: CASTSGGPYNEQFF. The DNA for the CDR3 is TGTGCCAGCACTAGCGGGGGGCCTTACAATGAGCAGTTCTTC.

This clone was observed once. This chain connects TRBV7-9 to TRBJ2-7, with TRBD1 matching over 11 bases. The germline V gene has CDR1 SEHNR and CDR2 FQNEAQ (reference sequence). The CDR3 totals 15 residues. V trimming: 1 base; J trimming: 7 bases; junction bases outside the gene matches: 6. The CDR3: CASSLGTGGAGEQYF. CDR3 DNA: TGTGCCAGCAGCTTAGGGACAGGGGGCGCGGGGGAGCAGTACTTC.

V and J are TRBV7-2 and TRBJ1-2; D remains ambiguous. Germline V CDR1 and CDR2: SGHTA, FQGNSA. This CDR3 has 16 amino acids. V gave up 4 bases and J gave up 2 bases, with 17 bases separating them. The CDR3: CASSSKWGGKNYGYTF. In DNA, the CDR3 is TGTGCCAGCAGCTCAAAATGGGGAGGGAAGAACTATGGCTACACCTTC.